These T cell receptor beta chains were read from a single sample in a study of T cell changes during pregnancy in multiple sclerosis. Using immunoSEQ multiplex PCR, the repertoire was profiled, and TCRdb retains in-frame clones only, with some absent. The sample lists 50,000 to 65,000 clones; 88% were seen once. The sample consisted of CD4+ T cells from peripheral blood mononuclear cells, taken in the third trimester of pregnancy. All receptors derive from a female donor with multiple sclerosis, enrolled in a pregnancy study. Both conserved end residues are trimmed from each CDR3.

j_gene	v_gene	CDR3aa
TRBJ2-1	TRBV2	ATRLDNYNEQF
TRBJ2-1	TRBV5-6	ASSLLAVSSYNEQF
TRBJ2-4	TRBV5-4	ASSLGQGVLAKNIQY
TRBJ2-5	TRBV6-5	ASSFTGGGAWTQY
TRBJ1-1	TRBV7-9	ASIVVAGLRDITEAF
TRBJ2-5	TRBV6-1	ASSEWSGTGVVKTQY
TRBJ1-3	TRBV11-2	ASSPTRSGNTIY
TRBJ2-1	TRBV27	ASSFGRVAGLAGRREQF
TRBJ2-7	TRBV7-6	ASSLDSSYEQY
TRBJ1-1	TRBV19	ASITRPGPGAAF
TRBJ2-2	TRBV5-1	ASSALAGGTGELF
TRBJ1-5	TRBV6-6	ASSHEGSPQH
TRBJ2-1	TRBV9	ASSPGPSGRANEQF
TRBJ1-1	TRBV5-8	ASSHPTTGYRARTTEAF
TRBJ2-7	TRBV19	ASSIGETRSSYEQY
TRBJ1-2	TRBV29-1	SGRQGARSGYT
-	TRBV6-1	ASSGLHYEQY
TRBJ1-6	TRBV7-9	ASSSDSYSPLH
TRBJ2-3	TRBV7-9	ASTGQSRTSTDTQY
TRBJ2-1	TRBV6-4	ASSDSNGGVDEQF
TRBJ2-1	TRBV27	ASSFLRDNEQF
TRBJ1-5	TRBV7-9	ASSSGEGRGDLQPQH
TRBJ2-2	TRBV4-2	ASSQRHSTGELF
TRBJ2-3	TRBV5-4	ASSFESDTQY
TRBJ1-1	TRBV10-1	ASSEAGYTEAF
TRBJ2-1	TRBV18	ASSPGSPVDYNEQF
TRBJ1-6	TRBV6-1	ASSGKTTGAGNSPLH
TRBJ1-1	TRBV19	ATRVGVHTEAF
TRBJ2-3	TRBV18	ASSPPKRTSTDTQY
TRBJ2-5	TRBV5-4	ASSIQREETQY
TRBJ2-7	TRBV27	ASRSQDSSYEQY
TRBJ1-3	TRBV25-1	ASSGPGSGTGNTIY
TRBJ2-7	TRBV5-1	ASARENSYEQY
TRBJ1-1	TRBV18	ASSPNMNTEAF
TRBJ1-1	TRBV6-1	ASSALQQGSTEAF
TRBJ2-7	TRBV7-9	ASSSNRAGEQY
TRBJ1-2	TRBV10-3	AISEIKQGNGGYT
TRBJ1-2	TRBV2	ASIVNRDQGGYT
TRBJ1-4	TRBV7-2	ASSWDRGKAATNEKLF
TRBJ1-1	TRBV9	ASSARQLHTEAF
TRBJ1-2	TRBV4-1	ASSHREGRGPNYGYT
TRBJ1-2	TRBV11-2	ASSPWTVLRGGYT
TRBJ1-2	TRBV19	ASSNRRQGNYGYT
TRBJ1-3	TRBV19	ASSTGTGATGNTIY
TRBJ2-7	TRBV11-2	ASSLDGHEQY
TRBJ1-2	TRBV7-2	ASSPDTVQRRSGYT
TRBJ2-5	TRBV6-5	ASSKGDSQETQY
TRBJ1-3	TRBV19	ASSVPSGQFSGNTIY
TRBJ1-2	TRBV30	AWSGGEDNRNNYGYT
TRBJ2-3	TRBV30	ASTRGSTDTQY
TRBJ2-2	TRBV2	ASIWSGGELF
TRBJ1-4	TRBV29-1	SVEGGAGEKLF
TRBJ1-1	TRBV30	AWTMTENTEAF
TRBJ2-5	TRBV4-2	ASSVSIKETQY
TRBJ1-1	TRBV4-2	ASSTRQSEAF
TRBJ1-5	TRBV2	ALGLGSTGGNQPQH
TRBJ1-2	TRBV10-1	ASSETGAYGYT
TRBJ2-7	TRBV12-5	ASGLVRLAGGLTYEQY